The clone carrying this T cell receptor (beta chain) was recorded once. Its specificity is not known. This cohort consisted of healthy bone marrow donors. This specimen belongs to a study of cytomegalovirus exposure and HLA in healthy donors. Study-level information: Clustering assigned about four fifths of the approximately 400 genotyped donors to the Caucasian-associated ancestry cluster.

Study findings and constraints: Further analysis, carried out later, found HLA-associated TCR beta chains more clonally expanded than equally common other chains. A later analysis linked a missense DCLRE1C variant to TCR beta V- and J-gene trimming.

CDR3 length equals 13 residues. Germline CDR1 and CDR2: ENHRY and SYGVKD. V was clipped by 5 bases and J by 1 base, with 8 bases between them. The PCR used 60 Vbeta and 13 Jbeta primers. The table came from immunoSEQ multiplex PCR; TCRdb's copy has only in-frame clones and leaves some out. The data contain about 130,000 clones, roughly 81% of them seen just once; the ten biggest clones take up about 1.1%. This chain joins TRBV10-3 and TRBJ1-1; maybe TRBD1 (6 bases). This TCR was sampled from a woman in her 30s in good health and CMV-seronegative. Input material: PBMCs. CDR3 DNA: TGTGCCATCAGTAGGACAGAGAACACTGAAGCTTTCTTT. It yields the protein CAISRTENTEAFF.